The TCR beta chain under discussion was sequenced for a study of cytomegalovirus exposure and HLA in healthy donors. Study-level results: The likely origin of a cluster of highly shared sequence variants was a sequencing artifact. Equally common other TCR beta chains were less clonally expanded than HLA-associated ones, a later analysis found. Prior analysis indicated that the majority of TCR beta V segments exhibited productivity approximately 87% or approximately 30% of the time.

Trimming took 0 bases from V and 6 from J, leaving 12 bases between them. The CDR3 consists of 14 residues. The V gene's germline CDR1 is SGHTA and CDR2 FQGNSA. Note on this clone: Its antigen remains unknown.

13 Jbeta primers and 60 Vbeta primers were used for the PCR. The protocol was immunoSEQ multiplex PCR, while the TCRdb copy is restricted to in-frame clones and leaves out a portion. The data show roughly 100,000 clones, around three quarters seen once. The source of this sequence is a woman aged 18 to 35 in good health and CMV-seropositive. Sequenced sample: PBMCs. V and J are TRBV7-2 and TRBJ2-7, with D possibly TRBD2 on 6 matching bases. CDR3 DNA sequence: TGTGCCAGCAGCTTAGCGGGAGGAGCTCTCGAGCAGTACTTC. This gives the protein CASSLAGGALEQYF. Supplemented by reference TRBV7-2 and TRBJ2-7, the full variable domain reads GAGVSQSPSNKVTEKGKDVELRCDPISGHTALYWYRQSLGQGLEFLIYFQGNSAPDKSGLPSDRFSAERTGGSVSTLTIQRTQQEDSAVYLCASSLAGGALEQYFGPGTRLTVT.